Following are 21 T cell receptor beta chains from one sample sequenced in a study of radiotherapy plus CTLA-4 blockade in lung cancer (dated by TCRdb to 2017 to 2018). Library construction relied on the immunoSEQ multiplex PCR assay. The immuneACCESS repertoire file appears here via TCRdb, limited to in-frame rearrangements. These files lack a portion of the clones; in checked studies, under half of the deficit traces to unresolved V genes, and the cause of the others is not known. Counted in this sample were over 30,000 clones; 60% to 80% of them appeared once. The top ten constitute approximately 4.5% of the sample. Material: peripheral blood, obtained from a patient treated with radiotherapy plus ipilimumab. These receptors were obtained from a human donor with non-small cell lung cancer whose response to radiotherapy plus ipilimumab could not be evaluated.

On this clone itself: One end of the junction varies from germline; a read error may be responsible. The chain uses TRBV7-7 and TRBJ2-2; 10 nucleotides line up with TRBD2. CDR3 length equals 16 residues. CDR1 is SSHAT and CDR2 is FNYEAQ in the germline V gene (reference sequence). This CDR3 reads CASSLESLAGAGELFF. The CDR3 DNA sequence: TGTGCTAGCAGCTTAGAATCTCTAGCGGGAGCCGGGGAGCTGTTTTTT. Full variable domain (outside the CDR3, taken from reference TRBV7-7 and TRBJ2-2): GAGVSQSPRYKVTKRGQDVTLRCDPISSHATLYWYQQALGQGPEFLTYFNYEAQPDKSGLPSDRFSAERPEGSISTLTIQRTEQRDSAMYRCASSLESLAGAGELFFGEGSRLTVL.

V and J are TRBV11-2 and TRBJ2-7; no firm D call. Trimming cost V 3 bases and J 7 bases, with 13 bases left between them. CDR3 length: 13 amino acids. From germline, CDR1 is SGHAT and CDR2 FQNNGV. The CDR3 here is CASSFRNSWEQYF. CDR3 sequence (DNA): TGTGCCAGCAGCTTTAGAAATTCTTGGGAGCAGTACTTC. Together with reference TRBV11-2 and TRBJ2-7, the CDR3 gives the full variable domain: EAGVAQSPRYKIIEKRQSVAFWCNPISGHATLYWYQQILGQGPKLLIQFQNNGVVDDSQLPKDRFSAERLKGVDSTLKIQPAKLEDSAVYLCASSFRNSWEQYFGPGTRLTVT.

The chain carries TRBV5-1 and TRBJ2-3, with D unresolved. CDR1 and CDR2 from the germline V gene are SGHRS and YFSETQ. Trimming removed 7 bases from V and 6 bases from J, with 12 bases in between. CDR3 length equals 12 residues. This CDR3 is CASQGGGDTQYF. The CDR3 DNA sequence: TGCGCCAGCCAAGGCGGTGGGGATACGCAGTATTTT.

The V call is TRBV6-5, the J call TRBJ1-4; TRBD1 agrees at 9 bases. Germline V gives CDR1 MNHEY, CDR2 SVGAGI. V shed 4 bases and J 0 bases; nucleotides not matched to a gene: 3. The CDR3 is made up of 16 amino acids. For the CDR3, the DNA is TGTGCCAGCAGTTTGGGACAGGGTCCAACTAATGAAAAACTGTTTTTT. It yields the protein CASSLGQGPTNEKLFF.

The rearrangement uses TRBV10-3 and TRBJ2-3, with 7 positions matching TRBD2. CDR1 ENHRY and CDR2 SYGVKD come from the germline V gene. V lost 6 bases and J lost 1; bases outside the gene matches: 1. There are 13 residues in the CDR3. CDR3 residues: CAIRAGGTDTQYF. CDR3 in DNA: TGTGCCATCAGGGCGGGAGGCACAGATACGCAGTATTTT.

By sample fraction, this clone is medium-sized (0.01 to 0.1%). The CDR3 sequence: CASSPRTGGSYEQYF. The CDR3 DNA sequence: TGTGCCAGCAGCCCCCGGACAGGGGGCTCCTACGAGCAGTACTTC. The rearrangement uses TRBV7-2 and TRBJ2-7; 10 bases match TRBD1. The CDR3 contains 15 residues. In germline, CDR1 is SGHTA, CDR2 FQGNSA. After removal of 5 bases from V and 0 bases from J, the junction contained 4 bases not matched to a gene.

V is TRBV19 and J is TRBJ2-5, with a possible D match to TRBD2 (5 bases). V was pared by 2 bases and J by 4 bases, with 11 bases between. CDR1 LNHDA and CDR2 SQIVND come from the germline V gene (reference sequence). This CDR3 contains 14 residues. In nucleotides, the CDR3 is TGTGCCAGTAGTATAATCGGACTCTCAGAGACCCAGTACTTC. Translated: CASSIIGLSETQYF.

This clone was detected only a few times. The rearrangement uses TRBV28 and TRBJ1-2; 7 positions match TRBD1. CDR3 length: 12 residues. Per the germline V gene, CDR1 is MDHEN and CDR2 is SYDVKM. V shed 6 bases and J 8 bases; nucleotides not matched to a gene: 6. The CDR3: CASSDRVGGYTF. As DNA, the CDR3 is TGTGCCAGCAGCGACAGGGTCGGCGGCTACACCTTC.

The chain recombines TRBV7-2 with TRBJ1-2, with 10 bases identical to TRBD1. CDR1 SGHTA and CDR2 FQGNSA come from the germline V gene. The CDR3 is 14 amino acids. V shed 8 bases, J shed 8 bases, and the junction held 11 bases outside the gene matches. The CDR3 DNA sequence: TGTGCCAGCGCCAGACAGGGGGCCGTAGAAGGCTACACCTTC. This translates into CASARQGAVEGYTF.

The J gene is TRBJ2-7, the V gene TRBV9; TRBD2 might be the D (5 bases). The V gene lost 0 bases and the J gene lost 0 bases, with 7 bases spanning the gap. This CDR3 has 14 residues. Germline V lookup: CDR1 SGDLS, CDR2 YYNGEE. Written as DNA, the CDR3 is TGTGCCAGCAGCGTAGCCCGGGGCTCCTACGAGCAGTACTTC. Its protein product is CASSVARGSYEQYF.

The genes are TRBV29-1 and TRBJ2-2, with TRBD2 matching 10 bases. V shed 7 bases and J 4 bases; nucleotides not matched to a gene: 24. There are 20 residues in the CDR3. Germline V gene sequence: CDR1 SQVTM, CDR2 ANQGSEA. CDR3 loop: CSATRKKGTSGISGTGELFF. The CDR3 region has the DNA TGCAGCGCTACACGTAAAAAGGGAACTAGCGGGATCTCGGGCACCGGGGAGCTGTTTTTT.

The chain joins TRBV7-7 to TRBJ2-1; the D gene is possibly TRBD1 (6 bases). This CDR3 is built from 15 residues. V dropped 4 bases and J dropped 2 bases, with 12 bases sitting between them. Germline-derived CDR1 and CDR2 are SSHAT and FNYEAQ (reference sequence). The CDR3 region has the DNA TGTGCCAGCAGCTCTGGCAGGGGTACCTACAATGAGCAGTTCTTC. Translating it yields CASSSGRGTYNEQFF.

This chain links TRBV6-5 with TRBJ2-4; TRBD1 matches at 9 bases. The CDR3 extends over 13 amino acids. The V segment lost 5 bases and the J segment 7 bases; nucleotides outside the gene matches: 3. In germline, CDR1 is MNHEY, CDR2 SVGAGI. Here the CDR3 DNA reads TGTGCCAGCAGTCCGGGACAGGGTAACATTCAGTACTTC. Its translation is CASSPGQGNIQYF.

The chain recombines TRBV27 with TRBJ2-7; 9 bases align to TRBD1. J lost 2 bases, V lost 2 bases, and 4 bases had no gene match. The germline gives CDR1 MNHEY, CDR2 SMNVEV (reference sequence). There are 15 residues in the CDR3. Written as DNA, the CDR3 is TGTGCCAGCAGTTTAGGGACAGGGCCAACCTACGAGCAGTACTTC. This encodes CASSLGTGPTYEQYF.

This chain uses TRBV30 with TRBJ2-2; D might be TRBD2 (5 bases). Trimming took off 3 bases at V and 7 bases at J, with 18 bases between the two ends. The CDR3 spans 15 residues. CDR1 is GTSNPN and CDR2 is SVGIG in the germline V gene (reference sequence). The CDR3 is CAWRQRPTIDGELFF. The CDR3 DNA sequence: TGTGCCTGGAGACAGCGGCCCACCATTGACGGGGAGCTGTTTTTT.

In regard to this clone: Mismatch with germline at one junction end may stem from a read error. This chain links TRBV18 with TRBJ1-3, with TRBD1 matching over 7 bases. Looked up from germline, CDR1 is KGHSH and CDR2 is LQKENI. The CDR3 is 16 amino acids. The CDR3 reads CAGSRDSVNSGNTIYF. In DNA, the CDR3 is TGTGCCGGCTCGAGGGACAGCGTAAACTCTGGAAACACCATATATTTT.

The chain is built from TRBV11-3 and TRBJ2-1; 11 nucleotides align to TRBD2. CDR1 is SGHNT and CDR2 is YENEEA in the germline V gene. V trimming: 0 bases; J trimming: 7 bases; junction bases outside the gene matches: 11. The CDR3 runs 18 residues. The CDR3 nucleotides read TGTGCCAGCAGCTTAGATAGCGGGAGGGCAACGGGGTCTAATGAGCAGTTCTTC. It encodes CASSLDSGRATGSNEQFF.

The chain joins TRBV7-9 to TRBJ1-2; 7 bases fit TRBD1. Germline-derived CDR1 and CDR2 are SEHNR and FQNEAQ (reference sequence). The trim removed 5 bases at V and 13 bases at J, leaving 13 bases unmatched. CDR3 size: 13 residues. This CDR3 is CASSLHQEGAGTF. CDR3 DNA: TGTGCCAGCAGCCTCCACCAGGAGGGGGCAGGCACCTTC.

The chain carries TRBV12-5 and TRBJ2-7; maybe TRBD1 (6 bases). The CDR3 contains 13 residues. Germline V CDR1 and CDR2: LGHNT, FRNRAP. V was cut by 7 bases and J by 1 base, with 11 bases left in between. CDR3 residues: CASALQGSYEQYF. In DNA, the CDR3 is TGTGCTAGTGCCCTACAGGGTTCCTACGAGCAGTACTTC.

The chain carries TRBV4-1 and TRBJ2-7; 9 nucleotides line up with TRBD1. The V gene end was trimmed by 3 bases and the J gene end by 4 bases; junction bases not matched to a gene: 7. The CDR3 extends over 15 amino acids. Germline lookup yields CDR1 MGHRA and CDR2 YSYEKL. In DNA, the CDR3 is TGCGCCAGCAGCCATACCGGGACAGGGCGGTACGAGCAGTACTTC. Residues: CASSHTGTGRYEQYF.

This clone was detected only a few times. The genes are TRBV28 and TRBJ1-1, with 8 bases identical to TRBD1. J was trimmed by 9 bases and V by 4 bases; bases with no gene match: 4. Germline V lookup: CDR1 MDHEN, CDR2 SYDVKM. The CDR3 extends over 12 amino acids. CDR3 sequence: CASSSRQGKAFF. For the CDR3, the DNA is TGTGCCAGCAGTTCCCGACAGGGGAAAGCTTTCTTT.